The T cell receptor (beta chain) described here comes from a study of identical twins. Study outcomes and limitations: Some out-of-frame alpha sequences were shared by twins, and these showed excess low generation probability. The abundant beta clonotypes from cord blood had fewer insertions, and memory repertoires had none of this.

This CDR3 has 12 residues. Germline values: CDR1 DFQATT, CDR2 SNEGSKA (reference sequence). Trimming removed 3 bases from V and 5 bases from J, with 7 bases in between. Template switching added a universal primer site, and cDNA bore unique molecular identifiers. TCRdb reprocessed the 5' RACE reads via MiXCR and lists one record per CDR3 protein. The sample shows about 530,000 distinct CDR3 sequences, under 25% of them seen only once. Details on this clonotype: Its antigen remains unknown.

This sample also belongs to another study, concerning yellow fever vaccine responses in identical twins.

The specimen sequenced was CD4+ T cells sorted from blood. The receptor was derived from a woman between 18 and 29 years old in good health. The V call is TRBV20-1, the J call TRBJ2-2; D uncertain. This CDR3 reads CSASAQTGELFF. CDR3 nucleotide sequence: TGCAGTGCTAGCGCGCAGACCGGGGAGCTGTTTTTT.